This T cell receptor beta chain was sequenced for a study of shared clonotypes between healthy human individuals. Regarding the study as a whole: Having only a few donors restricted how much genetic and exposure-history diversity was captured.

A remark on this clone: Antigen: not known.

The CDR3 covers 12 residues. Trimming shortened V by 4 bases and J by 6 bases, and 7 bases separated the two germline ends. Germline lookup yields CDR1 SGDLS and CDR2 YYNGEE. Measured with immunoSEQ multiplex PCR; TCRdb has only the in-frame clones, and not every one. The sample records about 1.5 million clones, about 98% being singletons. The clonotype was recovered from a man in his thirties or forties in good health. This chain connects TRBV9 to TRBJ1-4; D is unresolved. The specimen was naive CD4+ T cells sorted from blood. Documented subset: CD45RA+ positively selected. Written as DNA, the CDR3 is TGTGCCAGCAGCAGGAGGGATGAAAAACTGTTTTTT. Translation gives CASSRRDEKLFF.